The 30 T cell receptor beta chains presented below share a single source sample, sequenced in a study of blood T cells in healthy people across ages. A second PCR, run for 7 to 11 cycles, used a sample-barcoded 5' primer plus a J-beta primer mix. Via MiXCR, TCRdb re-called the 5' RACE reads, giving one row per CDR3 protein. The top ten hold more than 6% of the sample, which has about 1.7 million distinct CDR3 sequences, roughly 27% seen once. Sample: blood. The receptors originated from a woman aged 25 to 39 in good health.

This chain connects TRBV20-1 to TRBJ1-2; no clear D. CDR1 is DFQATT and CDR2 is SNEGSKA in the germline V gene (reference sequence). The V and J ends lost 3 bases and 6 bases respectively, with 8 bases between them. This CDR3 is 11 amino acids long. CDR3 amino acids: CSASRDDGYTF. CDR3 bases: TGCAGTGCTAGTAGGGATGATGGCTACACCTTC.

This clonotype was seen only a few times. The gene calls are TRBV7-8 and TRBJ2-7; D is unresolved. This CDR3 has 11 residues. The V end was cut by 5 bases, the J end by 5 bases, with 7 bases between. Germline CDR1 reads SGHVS; CDR2 reads FQNEAQ. The CDR3 DNA reads TGTGCCAGCAGCGCCTTCGACGAGCAGTACTTC. Protein sequence: CASSAFDEQYF.

This clonotype was counted many times. The V call is TRBV12-3 or TRBV12-4, the J call TRBJ1-5, with D maybe TRBD1 (6 bases). There are 14 residues in the CDR3. The V gene lost 6 bases and the J gene lost 0 bases, with 9 bases spanning the gap. The CDR3 DNA is TGTGCCAGCAGGTCGACAGGTAGCAATCAGCCCCAGCATTTT. As protein: CASRSTGSNQPQHF.

The V call is TRBV10-3, the J call TRBJ1-1; D not certain. The V end was cut by 2 bases, the J end by 0 bases, with 10 bases between. The CDR3 has 15 amino acids. Germline loops: CDR1 ENHRY, CDR2 SYGVKD. CDR3 DNA: TGTGCCATCAGTGAGGCAGCTAATATGAACACTGAAGCTTTCTTT. This codes for CAISEAANMNTEAFF.

Written as DNA, the CDR3 is TGCGCCAGCAGCTTGACTACGGACGGATCAAATTCACCCCTCCACTTT. Its protein is CASSLTTDGSNSPLHF. The chain carries TRBV5-1 and TRBJ1-6, with D unclear. Germline CDR1 is SGHRS and CDR2 is YFSETQ. V was trimmed by 1 base and J by 7 bases, leaving 15 bases between them. CDR3 length equals 16 residues.

Remarks on this clonotype: This may be a read error, as it is one base from a much larger clone. The chain employs TRBV6-6 and TRBJ2-7; D gene unclear. This CDR3 contains 15 residues. Germline V gene lookup returns CDR1 MNHNY and CDR2 SVGAGI (reference sequence). CDR3 coding DNA: TGTGCCAACAGTTACGTGCCGGAGTTCTCCTACGAGCAGTACTTC. Amino acid sequence: CANSYVPEFSYEQYF.

The chain has TRBV6-6 and TRBJ2-3; 11 bases fit TRBD2. The CDR3 extends over 15 amino acids. CDR1 MNHNY and CDR2 SVGAGI come from the germline V gene (reference sequence). The V segment lost 3 bases and the J segment 5 bases; nucleotides outside the gene matches: 4. CDR3 in amino acids: CASSYSGGAGDTQYF. The CDR3 coding sequence is TGTGCCAGCAGTTATAGCGGGGGGGCGGGAGATACGCAGTATTTT.

A few counts support this clonotype. The chain combines TRBV6-2 or TRBV6-3 with TRBJ1-6; the D is unclear. Trimming stripped 6 bases from V and 7 bases from J, with 19 bases between. The CDR3 runs 16 residues. Germline CDR1 MNHEY, CDR2 SVGEGT. CDR3 loop: CASRPRGRARNSPLHF. DNA for the CDR3: TGTGCCAGCAGGCCCCGCGGGAGGGCCCGGAATTCACCCCTCCACTTT.

In its sample, this clonotype was seen many times. This rearrangement joins TRBV18 to TRBJ2-5; D gene unclear. This CDR3 has 13 amino acids. Deletions cut 7 bases from V and 5 bases from J, with 14 bases between. Germline V gene data show CDR1 as KGHSH and CDR2 as LQKENI. The CDR3: CASYPTGSETQYF. CDR3 coding DNA: TGTGCCAGCTATCCCACGGGCAGTGAGACCCAGTACTTC.

V is TRBV7-2 and J is TRBJ2-1, with D hard to call. V gave up 5 bases and J gave up 4 bases, with 9 bases separating them. Looked up from germline, CDR1 is SGHTA and CDR2 is FQGNSA. The CDR3 is 13 residues long. This CDR3 is CASSQMSYNEQFF. CDR3 nucleotides: TGTGCCAGCAGCCAGATGTCTTACAATGAGCAGTTCTTC.

This clonotype was picked up a small number of times. The chain couples TRBV11-2 to TRBJ2-7; 8 nucleotides line up with TRBD2. V was clipped by 6 bases and J by 0 bases; unmatched bases: 13. This CDR3 has 17 amino acids. CDR1 is SGHAT and CDR2 is FQNNGV in the germline V gene. CDR3: CASSKESGREASYEQYF. DNA for the CDR3: TGTGCCAGCAGTAAAGAGTCTGGGCGGGAGGCCTCCTACGAGCAGTACTTC.

This clonotype was counted between two and nine times. V and J are TRBV2 and TRBJ2-6; unclear D gene. Germline CDR1 is SNHLY and CDR2 is FYNNEI. Trimming removed 6 bases at V and 0 bases at J, with 6 bases between. The CDR3 has 14 residues. The CDR3 protein is CASRAYSGANVLTF. The CDR3 DNA reads TGTGCCAGCAGGGCATACTCTGGGGCCAACGTCCTGACTTTC.

The chain is built from TRBV6-6 and TRBJ1-2; possible D gene TRBD1, 5 bases. The V gene lost 9 bases and the J gene lost 2 bases, with 13 bases spanning the gap. The CDR3 sequence is 13 residues long. Germline lookup yields CDR1 MNHNY and CDR2 SVGAGI (reference sequence). The CDR3 loop is CASDGGANYGYTF. DNA of the CDR3: TGTGCCAGTGACGGGGGTGCGAACTATGGCTACACCTTC.

This clonotype has only a few counts. Germline and junction disagree at one end, which may indicate a read error. The rearrangement joins TRBV5-5 to TRBJ2-2; D is perhaps TRBD2 (6 bases). This CDR3 spans 15 amino acids. Germline CDR1 SGHKS, CDR2 YYEKEE (reference sequence). CDR3 DNA sequence: TGTGCCAGTAGCTTGGAGGGGCGCGGAACCGGGGAGCTGTTTTTT. This codes for CASSLEGRGTGELFF.

This clonotype has more than one count but fewer than ten. J is TRBJ2-5 and V is TRBV4-3; D not certain. V was trimmed by 1 base and J by 4 bases, leaving 7 bases between them. This CDR3 spans 13 amino acids. Per the germline V gene, CDR1 is LGHNA and CDR2 is YSLEER. The CDR3 sequence is CASSQANGETQYF. CDR3 nucleotides: TGCGCCAGCAGCCAAGCTAACGGAGAGACCCAGTACTTC.

As concerns this clonotype: An end of the junction does not agree with germline; a read error may underlie this. The V call is TRBV7-9, the J call TRBJ2-1; 10 positions agree with TRBD2. The end of the DNA aligns better with TRBJ2-7, so the J call may be wrong. The CDR3 is made up of 17 amino acids. Germline CDR1 and CDR2: SEHNR and FQNEAQ (reference sequence). CDR3 in amino acids: CASSLLPSGGSYNEQYF. CDR3 DNA: TGTGCCAGTAGCTTACTCCCTAGCGGGGGCTCCTACAATGAGCAGTACTTC.

This clonotype has a handful of counts. The CDR3 DNA reads as TGCGCCAGCAGCTTGGGGGACAGGGTTTATGAGCAGTTCTTC. This codes for CASSLGDRVYEQFF. The chain couples TRBV5-1 to TRBJ2-1; 9 bases map to TRBD1. The CDR3 contains 14 residues. The V segment lost 0 bases and the J segment 8 bases; nucleotides outside the gene matches: 3. From germline, CDR1 is SGHRS and CDR2 YFSETQ.

Details on this clonotype: An end of the junction differs from the germline gene, which may be a read error. This chain links TRBV12-5 with TRBJ2-1; D is possibly TRBD1 (5 bases). CDR1 and CDR2 from the germline V gene are LGHNT and FRNRAP. The CDR3 totals 14 residues. The CDR3 spells CASVGANSNNEQFF. The CDR3 DNA reads as TGTGCTAGTGTAGGGGCGAACTCCAACAATGAGCAGTTCTTC.

The J gene is TRBJ2-7, the V gene TRBV20-1; 7 bases line up with TRBD1. The CDR3 totals 14 residues. CDR1 is DFQATT and CDR2 is SNEGSKA in the germline V gene (reference sequence). J lost 3 bases, V lost 5 bases, and 10 bases had no gene match. This chain's CDR3 is CSAPRTGGNYEQYF. As DNA, the CDR3 is TGCAGTGCTCCCCGGACAGGCGGAAACTACGAGCAGTACTTC.

This clonotype was found a few times. This sequence joins TRBV7-2 and TRBJ1-2, with no clear D. The CDR3 has 14 residues. Germline loops: CDR1 SGHTA, CDR2 FQGNSA. V lost 7 bases and J 3 bases, leaving 15 bases between the germline ends. CDR3 sequence: CASKSAMADYGYTF. The CDR3 DNA reads TGTGCCAGCAAGTCGGCCATGGCAGACTATGGCTACACCTTC.

The chain joins TRBV20-1 to TRBJ2-7; 15 bases are a match to TRBD2. Germline trimming cut 3 bases from V and 9 bases from J; bases unmatched to any gene: 12. The germline CDR1 and CDR2 sequences are DFQATT and SNEGSKA (reference sequence). CDR3 size: 16 residues. CDR3 amino acids: CSASPGLAGGGLRQYF. Written as DNA, the CDR3 is TGCAGTGCTAGCCCGGGACTAGCGGGAGGAGGTTTAAGGCAGTACTTC.

With respect to this clonotype: At one of its ends the junction is not consistent with the germline gene, which may arise from a read error. The chain combines TRBV15 with TRBJ2-5; TRBD1 matches at 9 bases. The CDR3 has 15 amino acids. Germline CDR1 is LNHNV and CDR2 is YYDKDF (reference sequence). The CDR3 loop reads CATSRGQGVQETQYF. CDR3 nucleotides: TGTGCCACCAGCAGAGGACAGGGGGTTCAAGAGACGCAGTACTTC.

A word on this clonotype: Relative to the germline gene, one junction end is altered; a read error may explain this. The chain couples TRBV7-2 to TRBJ2-7; the D gene is possibly TRBD2 (6 bases). The germline CDR1 and CDR2 sequences are SGHTA and FQGNSA. This CDR3 has 13 residues. The CDR3 coding sequence is TGTGCCAGCAGCCCGAGGTGGGGGGACGAGCAGTGCTTC. This sequence encodes CASSPRWGDEQCF.

This clonotype was found many times. The CDR3, as DNA: TGTGCCAGCTCGGACAGGGTTGGAGGCTACACCTTC. It encodes CASSDRVGGYTF. The gene calls are TRBV6-2 or TRBV6-3 and TRBJ1-2, with 8 bases fitting TRBD1. Germline CDR1 is MNHEY and CDR2 is SVGEGT. The CDR3 length is 12 residues. V dropped 8 bases and J dropped 8; count of bases not matched to a gene: 7.

As to this clonotype: This could be a read error, since a much larger clone is one nucleotide away. The V call is TRBV29-1, the J call TRBJ1-4; TRBD1 matches 7 bases. This CDR3 region has 14 residues. Germline V gene sequence: CDR1 SQVTM, CDR2 ANQGSEA. V gave up 4 bases and J gave up 6 bases; unmatched junction bases: 8. As DNA, the CDR3 is TGCAGCGTTGGAGACAGGGATGAGGATGAAAAACTGTTTTTT. It is translated as CSVGDRDEDEKLFF.

The genes are TRBV7-2 and TRBJ2-2; the match to TRBD2 covers 9 bases. V lost 3 bases, J lost 6 bases, and 14 bases stayed unmatched. The germline gives CDR1 SGHTA, CDR2 FQGNSA. CDR3 size: 18 residues. CDR3 nucleotides: TGTGCCAGCAGCTTCCTCCCCCCCCAGCGGGAGGTCGCCGGGGAGCTGTTTTTT. It codes for CASSFLPPQREVAGELFF.

This rearrangement joins TRBV4-3 to TRBJ1-3; D not resolved. Trimming cost V 4 bases and J 0 bases, with 10 bases left between them. This CDR3 is 15 amino acids long. Germline values: CDR1 LGHNA, CDR2 YSLEER. CDR3 nucleotides: TGCGCCAGCAGCCCCCGGGTCGACTCTGGAAACACCATATATTTT. Its translation is CASSPRVDSGNTIYF.

J is TRBJ1-2 and V is TRBV4-1; D perhaps matches TRBD1 (6 bases). The CDR3 has 14 residues. Trimming took off 2 bases at V and 7 bases at J, with 14 bases between the two ends. CDR1 MGHRA and CDR2 YSYEKL come from the germline V gene. The CDR3 nucleotides are TGCGCCAGCAGCCAACAACAGGGCTACGGTGGCTACACCTTC. It yields the protein CASSQQQGYGGYTF.

This clonotype was detected a few times. This chain uses TRBV11-1 with TRBJ2-1; TRBD2 agrees at 7 bases. CDR1 SGHAT and CDR2 FQDESV come from the germline V gene (reference sequence). Trimming at V came to 5 bases and at J to 0 bases, leaving 22 bases not matched to a gene. The CDR3 has 21 amino acids. The CDR3 DNA is TGTGCCAGCAGCGGCCGGGGGAGGGAGGGCGGAGTAACTCACTCCTACAATGAGCAGTTCTTC. Translation gives CASSGRGREGGVTHSYNEQFF. The entire variable domain, with the rest obtained from reference TRBV11-1 and TRBJ2-1, is as follows: EAEVAQSPRYKITEKSQAVAFWCDPISGHATLYWYRQILGQGPELLVQFQDESVVDDSQLPKDRFSAERLKGVDSTLKIQPAELGDSAMYLCASSGRGREGGVTHSYNEQFFGPGTRLTVL.

The chain is built from TRBV7-9 and TRBJ1-1; D call uncertain. Germline V CDR1 and CDR2: SEHNR, FQNEAQ (reference sequence). The CDR3 contains 12 residues. Trimming took off 7 bases at V and 1 base at J, with 7 bases between the two ends. The CDR3 DNA sequence: TGTGCCAGCACCAAGGGGAACACTGAAGCTTTCTTT. It codes for CASTKGNTEAFF. The whole variable domain, remainder taken from reference TRBV7-9 and TRBJ1-1, is DTGVSQNPRHKITKRGQNVTFRCDPISEHNRLYWYRQTLGQGPEFLTYFQNEAQLEKSRLLSDRFSAERPKGSFSTLEIQRTEQGDSAMYLCASTKGNTEAFFGQGTRLTVV.